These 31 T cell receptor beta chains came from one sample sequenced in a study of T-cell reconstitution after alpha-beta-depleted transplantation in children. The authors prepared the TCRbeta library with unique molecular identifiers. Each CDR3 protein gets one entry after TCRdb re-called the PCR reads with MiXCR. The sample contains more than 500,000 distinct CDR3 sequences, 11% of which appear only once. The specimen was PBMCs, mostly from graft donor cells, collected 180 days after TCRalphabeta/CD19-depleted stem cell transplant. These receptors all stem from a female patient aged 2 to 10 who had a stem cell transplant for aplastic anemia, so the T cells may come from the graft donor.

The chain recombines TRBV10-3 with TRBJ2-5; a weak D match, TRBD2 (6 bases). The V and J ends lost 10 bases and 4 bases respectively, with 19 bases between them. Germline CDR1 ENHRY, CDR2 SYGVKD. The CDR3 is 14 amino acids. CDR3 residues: CATQYGSPRETQYF. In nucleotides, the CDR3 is TGTGCCACCCAATACGGGAGCCCCCGAGAGACCCAGTACTTC.

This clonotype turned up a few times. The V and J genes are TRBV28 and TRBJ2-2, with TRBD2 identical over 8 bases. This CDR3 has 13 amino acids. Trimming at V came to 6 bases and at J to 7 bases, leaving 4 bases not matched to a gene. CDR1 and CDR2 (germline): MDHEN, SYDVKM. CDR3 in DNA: TGTGCCAGCAGCGGACTAGCATACGGGGAGCTGTTTTTT. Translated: CASSGLAYGELFF.

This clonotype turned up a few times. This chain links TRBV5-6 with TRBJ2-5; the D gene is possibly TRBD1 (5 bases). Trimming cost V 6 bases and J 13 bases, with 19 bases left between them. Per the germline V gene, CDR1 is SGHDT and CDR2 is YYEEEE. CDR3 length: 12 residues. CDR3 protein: CASTFGQVGPYF. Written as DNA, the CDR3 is TGTGCCAGCACCTTCGGACAAGTAGGCCCGTACTTC.

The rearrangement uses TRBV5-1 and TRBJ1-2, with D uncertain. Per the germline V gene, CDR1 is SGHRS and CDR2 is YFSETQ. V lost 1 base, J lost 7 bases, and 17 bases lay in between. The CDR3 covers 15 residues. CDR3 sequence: CASSLRANSLRGYTF. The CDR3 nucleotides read TGCGCCAGCAGCTTGAGGGCTAACTCCCTACGTGGCTACACCTTC.

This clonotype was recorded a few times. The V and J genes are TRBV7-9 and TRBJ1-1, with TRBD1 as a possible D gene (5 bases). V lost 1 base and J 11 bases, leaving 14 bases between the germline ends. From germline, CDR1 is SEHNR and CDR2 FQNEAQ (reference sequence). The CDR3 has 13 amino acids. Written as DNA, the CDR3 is TGTGCCAGCAGCTTAGGATCAGGGTTGGGGGCTTTCTTT. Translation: CASSLGSGLGAFF.

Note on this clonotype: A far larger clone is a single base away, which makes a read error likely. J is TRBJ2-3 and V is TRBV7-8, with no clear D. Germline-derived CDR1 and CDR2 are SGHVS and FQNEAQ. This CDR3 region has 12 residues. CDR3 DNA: TGTGCCAGAAGCTTAGAAGCAGATACGCAGTATTTT. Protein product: CARSLEADTQYF.

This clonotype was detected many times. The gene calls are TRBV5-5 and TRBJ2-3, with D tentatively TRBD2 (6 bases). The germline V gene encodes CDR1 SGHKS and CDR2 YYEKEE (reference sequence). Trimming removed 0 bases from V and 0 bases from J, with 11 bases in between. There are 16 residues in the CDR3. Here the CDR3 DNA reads TGTGCCAGCAGCTTGGGACCAGGGAGGAGCACAGATACGCAGTATTTT. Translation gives CASSLGPGRSTDTQYF.

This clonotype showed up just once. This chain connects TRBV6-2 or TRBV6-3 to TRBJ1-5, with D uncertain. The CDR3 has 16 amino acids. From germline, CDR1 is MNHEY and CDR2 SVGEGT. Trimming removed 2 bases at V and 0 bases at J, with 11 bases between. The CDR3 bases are TGTGCCAGCAGTTACAAGCACATTTATAGCAATCAGCCCCAGCATTTT. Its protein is CASSYKHIYSNQPQHF.

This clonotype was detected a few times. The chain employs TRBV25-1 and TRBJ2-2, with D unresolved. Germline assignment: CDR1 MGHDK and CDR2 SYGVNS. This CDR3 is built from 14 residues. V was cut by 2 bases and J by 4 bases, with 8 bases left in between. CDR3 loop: CASSEKVPTGELFF. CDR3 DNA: TGTGCCAGCAGTGAAAAGGTTCCCACCGGGGAGCTGTTTTTT.

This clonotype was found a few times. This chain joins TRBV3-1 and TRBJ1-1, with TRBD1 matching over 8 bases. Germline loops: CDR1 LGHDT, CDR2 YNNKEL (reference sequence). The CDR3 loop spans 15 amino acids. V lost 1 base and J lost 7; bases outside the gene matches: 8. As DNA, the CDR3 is TGTGCCAGCAGCCAAGCCGGGACAGGAGCCATTGAAGCTTTCTTT. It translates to CASSQAGTGAIEAFF.

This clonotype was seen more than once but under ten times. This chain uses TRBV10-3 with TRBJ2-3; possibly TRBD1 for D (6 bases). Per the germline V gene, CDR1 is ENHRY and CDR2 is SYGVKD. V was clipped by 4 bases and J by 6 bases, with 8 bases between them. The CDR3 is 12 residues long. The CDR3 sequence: CAISAGADTQYF. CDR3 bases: TGTGCCATCAGTGCAGGGGCGGATACGCAGTATTTT.

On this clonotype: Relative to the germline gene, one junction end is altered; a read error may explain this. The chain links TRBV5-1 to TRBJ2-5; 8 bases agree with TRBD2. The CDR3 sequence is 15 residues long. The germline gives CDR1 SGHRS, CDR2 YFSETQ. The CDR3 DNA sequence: TGCGCCAGCAGCTCGGTAGCGGGGCCTTGGGAGACCGAGTACTTC. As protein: CASSSVAGPWETEYF.

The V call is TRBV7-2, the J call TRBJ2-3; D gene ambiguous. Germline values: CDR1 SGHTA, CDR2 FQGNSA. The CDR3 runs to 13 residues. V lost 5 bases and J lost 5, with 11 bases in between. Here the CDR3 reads CASSLLMIDTQYF. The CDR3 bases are TGTGCCAGCAGCCTCCTGATGATAGATACGCAGTATTTT.

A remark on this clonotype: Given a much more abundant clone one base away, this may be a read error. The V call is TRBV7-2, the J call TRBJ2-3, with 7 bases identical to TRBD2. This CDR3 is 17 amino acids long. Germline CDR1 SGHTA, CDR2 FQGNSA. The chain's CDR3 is CASSLGASGVSTYTQYF. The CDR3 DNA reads TGTGCCAGCAGCTTAGGGGCTAGCGGAGTGAGCACATATACGCAGTATTTT. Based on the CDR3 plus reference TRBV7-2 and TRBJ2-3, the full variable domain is GAGVSQSPSNKVTEKGKDVELRCDPISGHTALYWYRQSLGQGLEFLIYFQGNSAPDKSGLPSDRFSAERTGGSVSTLTIQRTQQEDSAVYLCASSLGASGVSTYTQYFGPGTRLTVL.

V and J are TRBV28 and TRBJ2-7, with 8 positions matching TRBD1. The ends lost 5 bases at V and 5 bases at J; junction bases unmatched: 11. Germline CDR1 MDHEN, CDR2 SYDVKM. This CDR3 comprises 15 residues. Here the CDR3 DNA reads TGTGCCAGCAGTCCCCAGGACAGGGACTGTAACGAGCAGTACTTC. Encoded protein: CASSPQDRDCNEQYF.

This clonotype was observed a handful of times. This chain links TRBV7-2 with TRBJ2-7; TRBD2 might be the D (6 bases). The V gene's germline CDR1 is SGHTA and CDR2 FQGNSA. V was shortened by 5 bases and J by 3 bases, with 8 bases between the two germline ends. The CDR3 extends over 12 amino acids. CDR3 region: CASSQTSYEQYF. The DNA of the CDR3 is TGTGCCAGCAGCCAGACTAGCTACGAGCAGTACTTC. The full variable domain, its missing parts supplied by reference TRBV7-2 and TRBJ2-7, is GAGVSQSPSNKVTEKGKDVELRCDPISGHTALYWYRQSLGQGLEFLIYFQGNSAPDKSGLPSDRFSAERTGGSVSTLTIQRTQQEDSAVYLCASSQTSYEQYFGPGTRLTVT.

CDR3 in amino acids: CASSLVVAPGEQFF. The CDR3 DNA sequence: TGTGCCAGCAGCTTAGTGGTAGCACCGGGTGAGCAGTTCTTC. The chain uses TRBV7-2 and TRBJ2-1; D is ambiguous. CDR1 and CDR2 (germline): SGHTA, FQGNSA. The CDR3 extends over 14 amino acids. Trimming pared 1 base from V and 9 bases from J, leaving 13 bases between.

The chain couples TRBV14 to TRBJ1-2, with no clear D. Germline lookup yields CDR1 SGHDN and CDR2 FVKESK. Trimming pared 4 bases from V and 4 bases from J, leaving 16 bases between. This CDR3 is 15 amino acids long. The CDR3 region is CASSRKIKRFYGYTF. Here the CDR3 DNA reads TGTGCCAGCAGCCGAAAGATAAAAAGATTCTATGGCTACACCTTC.

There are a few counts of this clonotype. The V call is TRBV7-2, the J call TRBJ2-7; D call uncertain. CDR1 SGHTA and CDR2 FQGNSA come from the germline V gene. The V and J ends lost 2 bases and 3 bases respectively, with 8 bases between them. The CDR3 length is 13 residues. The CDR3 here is CASSLFRLYEQYF. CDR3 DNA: TGTGCCAGCAGCTTATTTCGCCTCTACGAGCAGTACTTC.

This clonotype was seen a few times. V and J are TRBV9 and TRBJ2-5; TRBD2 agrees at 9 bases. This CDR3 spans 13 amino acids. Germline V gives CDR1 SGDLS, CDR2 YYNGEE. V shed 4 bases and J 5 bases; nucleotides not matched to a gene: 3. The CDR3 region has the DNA TGTGCCAGCAGCACGGGACTAGCTGAGACCCAGTACTTC. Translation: CASSTGLAETQYF.

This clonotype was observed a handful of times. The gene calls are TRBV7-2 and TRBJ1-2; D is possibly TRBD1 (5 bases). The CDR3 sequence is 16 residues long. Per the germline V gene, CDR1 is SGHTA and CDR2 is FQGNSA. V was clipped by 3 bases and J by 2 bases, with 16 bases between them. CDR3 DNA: TGTGCCAGCAGCTTTCCAATTTCAGGGACCAACTATGGCTACACCTTC. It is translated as CASSFPISGTNYGYTF.

The CDR3 loop is CSVSAGTSQYNEQFF. DNA of the CDR3: TGCAGCGTTTCAGCCGGGACTAGCCAGTACAATGAGCAGTTCTTC. The chain combines TRBV29-1 with TRBJ2-1, with 9 bases matching TRBD2. The CDR3 consists of 15 residues. Germline V gene lookup returns CDR1 SQVTM and CDR2 ANQGSEA. V lost 5 bases to trimming and J lost 4 bases; unmatched junction nucleotides: 9.

The CDR3 loop reads CASSYLRTSGRTGELFF. CDR3 DNA sequence: TGTGCCAGCAGTTACCTAAGGACTAGCGGGAGGACCGGGGAGCTGTTTTTT. The V and J genes are TRBV6-5 and TRBJ2-2, with 14 bases matching TRBD2. The CDR3 consists of 17 residues. Germline values: CDR1 MNHEY, CDR2 SVGAGI. The V segment lost 2 bases and the J segment 5 bases; nucleotides outside the gene matches: 4.

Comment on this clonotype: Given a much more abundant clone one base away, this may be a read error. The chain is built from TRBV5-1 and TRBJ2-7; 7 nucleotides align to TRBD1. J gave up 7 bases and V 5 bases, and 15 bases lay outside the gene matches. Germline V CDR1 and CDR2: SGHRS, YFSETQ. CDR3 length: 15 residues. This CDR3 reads CASSSGQDSYNEQYF. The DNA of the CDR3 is TGCGCCAGCAGTTCCGGACAGGATTCCTACAATGAGCAGTACTTC.

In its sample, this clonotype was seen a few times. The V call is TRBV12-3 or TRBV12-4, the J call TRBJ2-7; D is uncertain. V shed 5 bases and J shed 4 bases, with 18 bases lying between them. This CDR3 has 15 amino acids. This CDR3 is CASSPAWQAFYEQYF. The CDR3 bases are TGTGCCAGCAGTCCCGCGTGGCAGGCATTTTACGAGCAGTACTTC.

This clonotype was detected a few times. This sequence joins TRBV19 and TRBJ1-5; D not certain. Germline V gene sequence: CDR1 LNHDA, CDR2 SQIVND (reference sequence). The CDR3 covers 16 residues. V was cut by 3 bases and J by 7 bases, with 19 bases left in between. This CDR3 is CASSINWEGRKQPQHF. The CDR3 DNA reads TGTGCCAGTAGTATCAATTGGGAAGGGAGAAAACAGCCCCAGCATTTT.

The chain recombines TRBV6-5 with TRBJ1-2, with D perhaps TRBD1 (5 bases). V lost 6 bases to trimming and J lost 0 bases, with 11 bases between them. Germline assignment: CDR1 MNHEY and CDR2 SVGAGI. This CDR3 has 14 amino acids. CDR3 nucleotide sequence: TGTGCCAGCAGATTACCAGGGACTAACTATGGCTACACCTTC. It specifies CASRLPGTNYGYTF.

This CDR3 reads CAISEGQGAQRGANVLTF. CDR3 bases: TGTGCCATCAGTGAGGGACAGGGGGCTCAGAGAGGGGCCAACGTCCTGACTTTC. The J gene is TRBJ2-6, the V gene TRBV10-3, with 11 bases lining up with TRBD1. V was pared by 2 bases and J by 4 bases, with 7 bases of the junction left unmatched. Germline V gene data show CDR1 as ENHRY and CDR2 as SYGVKD. The CDR3 totals 18 residues.

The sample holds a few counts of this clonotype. The CDR3 DNA is TGCAGCGTTGAAGGGACTAGCGGGAGGGCCAGGTACGAGCAGTACTTC. Residues: CSVEGTSGRARYEQYF. This rearrangement joins TRBV29-1 to TRBJ2-7; 15 nucleotides agree with TRBD2. The CDR3 sequence is 16 residues long. Germline V gene data show CDR1 as SQVTM and CDR2 as ANQGSEA. The trim removed 1 base at V and 4 bases at J, leaving 5 bases unmatched.

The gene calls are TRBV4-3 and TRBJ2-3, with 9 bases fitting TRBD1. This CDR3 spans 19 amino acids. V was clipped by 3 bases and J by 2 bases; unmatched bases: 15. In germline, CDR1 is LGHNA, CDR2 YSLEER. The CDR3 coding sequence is TGCGCCAGCAGCCAGGGCTACGGGTACCGGGACAGGGACACAGATACGCAGTATTTT. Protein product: CASSQGYGYRDRDTDTQYF.

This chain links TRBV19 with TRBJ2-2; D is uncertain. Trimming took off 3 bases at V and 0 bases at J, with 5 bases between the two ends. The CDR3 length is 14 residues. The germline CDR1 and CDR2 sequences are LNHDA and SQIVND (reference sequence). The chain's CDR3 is CASSIGPNTGELFF. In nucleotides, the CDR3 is TGTGCCAGTAGTATCGGACCGAACACCGGGGAGCTGTTTTTT.